This T cell receptor beta chain was found in a study of cytomegalovirus exposure and HLA in healthy donors. This PCR relied on a set of 60 Vbeta primers and 13 Jbeta primers. Sequencing used immunoSEQ multiplex PCR; TCRdb keeps in-frame clones, though not all of them. This table has around 150,000 clones, around 76% appearing once. Germline CDR1 and CDR2: SQVTM and ANQGSEA. Trimming shortened V by 7 bases and J by 4 bases, and 17 bases separated the two germline ends. The CDR3 is 14 amino acids. This chain connects TRBV29-1 to TRBJ2-1; a weak D match, TRBD2 (7 bases). The TCR sequence derives from a female donor in good health and CMV-seronegative. Input material: PBMCs. CDR3 in DNA: TGCAGCGCCCGAGGGGGGGGGTCTTACAATGAGCAGTTCTTC. Residues: CSARGGGSYNEQFF.